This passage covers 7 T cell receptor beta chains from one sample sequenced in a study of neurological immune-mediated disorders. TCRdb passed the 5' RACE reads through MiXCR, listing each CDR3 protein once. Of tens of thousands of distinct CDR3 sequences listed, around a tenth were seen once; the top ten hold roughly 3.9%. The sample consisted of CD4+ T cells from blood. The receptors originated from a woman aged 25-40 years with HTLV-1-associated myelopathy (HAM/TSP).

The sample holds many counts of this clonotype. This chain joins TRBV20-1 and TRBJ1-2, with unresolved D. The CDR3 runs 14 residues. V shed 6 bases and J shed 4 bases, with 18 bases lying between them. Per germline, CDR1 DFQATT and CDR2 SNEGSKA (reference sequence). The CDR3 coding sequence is TGCAGTGCCCGGAATGTTTTCCCCACCTATGGCTACACCTTC. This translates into CSARNVFPTYGYTF.

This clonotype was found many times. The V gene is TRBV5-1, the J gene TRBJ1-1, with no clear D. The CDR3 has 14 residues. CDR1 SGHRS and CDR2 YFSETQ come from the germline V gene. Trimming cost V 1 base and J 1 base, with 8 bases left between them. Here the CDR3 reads CASSLNPGNTEAFF. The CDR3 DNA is TGCGCCAGCAGCTTGAATCCTGGGAACACTGAAGCTTTCTTT.

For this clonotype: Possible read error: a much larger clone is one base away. CDR3 sequence reads: CASSLVTGNTEAFF. The CDR3 DNA reads TGCGCCAGCAGCTTGGTTACCGGGAACACTGAAGCTTTCTTT. The rearrangement uses TRBV5-1 and TRBJ1-1, with no clear D. Between the trimmed V and J ends, which lost 0 bases and 1 base, there was a span of 7 bases. Per germline, CDR1 SGHRS and CDR2 YFSETQ. The CDR3 consists of 14 residues.

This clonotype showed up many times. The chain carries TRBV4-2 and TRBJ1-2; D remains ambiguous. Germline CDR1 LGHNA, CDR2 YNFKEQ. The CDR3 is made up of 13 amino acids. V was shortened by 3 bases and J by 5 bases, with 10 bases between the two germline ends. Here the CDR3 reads CASSHGLYYGYTF. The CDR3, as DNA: TGTGCCAGCAGCCATGGTCTGTATTATGGCTACACCTTC.

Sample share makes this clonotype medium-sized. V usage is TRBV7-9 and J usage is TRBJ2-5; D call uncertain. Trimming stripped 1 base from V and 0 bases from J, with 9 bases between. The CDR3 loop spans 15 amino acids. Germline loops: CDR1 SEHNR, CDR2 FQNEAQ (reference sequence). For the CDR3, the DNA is TGTGCCAGCAGCTTAGGGCAGACGTACCAAGAGACCCAGTACTTC. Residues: CASSLGQTYQETQYF.

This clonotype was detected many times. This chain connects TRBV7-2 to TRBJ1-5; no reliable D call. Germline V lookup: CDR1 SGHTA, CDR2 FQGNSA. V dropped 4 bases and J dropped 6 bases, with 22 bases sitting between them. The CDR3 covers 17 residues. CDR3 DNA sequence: TGTGCCAGCAGCTACGACCCCAGGACCAGCGGCCTTCAGCCCCAGCATTTT. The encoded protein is CASSYDPRTSGLQPQHF. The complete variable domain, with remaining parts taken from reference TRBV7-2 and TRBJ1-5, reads GAGVSQSPSNKVTEKGKDVELRCDPISGHTALYWYRQSLGQGLEFLIYFQGNSAPDKSGLPSDRFSAERTGGSVSTLTIQRTQQEDSAVYLCASSYDPRTSGLQPQHFGDGTRLSIL.

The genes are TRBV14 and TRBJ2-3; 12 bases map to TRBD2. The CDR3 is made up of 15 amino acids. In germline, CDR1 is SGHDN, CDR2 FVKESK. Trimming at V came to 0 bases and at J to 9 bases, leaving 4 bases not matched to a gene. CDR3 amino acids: CASSQELAGGGTQYF. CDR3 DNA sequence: TGTGCCAGCAGCCAAGAGCTAGCGGGAGGGGGCACGCAGTATTTT.